The next 27 T cell receptor beta chains were all read from a single sample in a study of long-term antiretroviral therapy in people with HIV. With survey level as its setting, the immunoSEQ assay was v3.0. Generated by immunoSEQ multiplex PCR, the TCRdb table keeps only in-frame clones and is missing some. The sample lists around 20,000 clones, 80% to 85% occurring once. Specimen: unsorted PBMCs, collected 0.2 years after starting antiretroviral therapy. These receptor sequences come from a woman aged 25 to 45 with HIV.

The chain employs TRBV27 and TRBJ1-2; D remains unclear. The CDR3 extends over 14 amino acids. Trimming left V 5 bases short and J 0 bases short, with 10 bases between. Germline lookup yields CDR1 MNHEY and CDR2 SMNVEV (reference sequence). Here the CDR3 DNA reads TGTGCCAGCAGTAGGGCTGGTTCTAACTATGGCTACACCTTC. Residues: CASSRAGSNYGYTF.

The count of this clone is one. The chain is built from TRBV4-2 and TRBJ1-2; D perhaps matches TRBD1 (5 bases). V was shortened by 1 base and J by 0 bases, with 9 bases between the two germline ends. Germline assignment: CDR1 LGHNA and CDR2 YNFKEQ. The CDR3 extends over 15 amino acids. The DNA for the CDR3 is TGTGCCAGCAGCCAAGGAGGGGCAACTAACTATGGCTACACCTTC. Its protein is CASSQGGATNYGYTF.

V gene TRBV7-9 combines with J gene TRBJ1-1, with a tentative D call TRBD1 (5 bases). This CDR3 is built from 12 residues. The germline V and J ends were trimmed by 5 bases and 1 base, with 5 bases remaining between them. Germline V gene lookup returns CDR1 SEHNR and CDR2 FQNEAQ (reference sequence). CDR3 sequence (DNA): TGTGCCAGCAGCACAGGGAACACTGAAGCTTTCTTT. The encoded protein is CASSTGNTEAFF.

CDR3 in amino acids: CASSFEWGDTGELFF. CDR3 in DNA: TGTGCCAGCAGTTTCGAGTGGGGGGACACCGGGGAGCTGTTTTTT. The genes are TRBV6-5 and TRBJ2-2; D is perhaps TRBD2 (6 bases). Germline V gene data show CDR1 as MNHEY and CDR2 as SVGAGI. V lost 4 bases and J lost 3, with 12 bases in between. The CDR3 extends over 15 amino acids.

This rearrangement joins TRBV14 to TRBJ1-2, with D possibly matching TRBD1 (6 bases). There are 15 residues in the CDR3. Germline V gives CDR1 SGHDN, CDR2 FVKESK. The V gene lost 1 base and the J gene lost 4 bases, with 13 bases spanning the gap. The CDR3 DNA is TGTGCCAGCAGCCAAGCGGGGGGGCGAAGCTATGGCTACACCTTC. Translating it yields CASSQAGGRSYGYTF.

The chain recombines TRBV5-1 with TRBJ2-5; D remains unclear. From germline, CDR1 is SGHRS and CDR2 YFSETQ. Trimming removed 0 bases from V and 1 base from J, with 13 bases in between. CDR3 length: 16 amino acids. The CDR3 sequence: CASSLVPVSIQETQYF. DNA of the CDR3: TGCGCCAGCAGCTTGGTACCGGTCAGCATCCAAGAGACCCAGTACTTC.

The rearrangement joins TRBV7-7 to TRBJ2-1; 8 positions agree with TRBD1. V lost 1 base and J lost 9; bases outside the gene matches: 11. The CDR3 loop spans 16 amino acids. CDR1 SSHAT and CDR2 FNYEAQ come from the germline V gene (reference sequence). The CDR3: CASSLEEPGQVFEQFF. The CDR3 DNA sequence: TGTGCCAGCAGCTTAGAAGAGCCGGGACAGGTCTTTGAGCAGTTCTTC.

The rearrangement links TRBV11-2 to TRBJ2-3; D is possibly TRBD2 (6 bases). The V end lost 2 bases, the J end lost 1 base, and 10 bases lay between the germline ends. CDR1 is SGHAT and CDR2 is FQNNGV in the germline V gene. This CDR3 has 15 residues. The CDR3 sequence: CASSLRGWGTDTQYF. CDR3 nucleotide sequence: TGTGCCAGCAGCTTACGGGGGTGGGGCACAGATACGCAGTATTTT.

This chain links TRBV14 with TRBJ1-1, with D possibly matching TRBD1 (5 bases). This CDR3 is 13 amino acids long. Germline V gene data show CDR1 as SGHDN and CDR2 as FVKESK. Trimming removed 4 bases from V and 11 bases from J, with 17 bases in between. CDR3 sequence (DNA): TGTGCCAGCAGCCCCAATACGAAGGGGACGGCTTTCTTT. Residues: CASSPNTKGTAFF.

The J gene is TRBJ1-1, the V gene TRBV2; no reliable D call. CDR1 is SNHLY, CDR2 FYNNEI, per germline. Trimming removed 11 bases at V and 9 bases at J, with 16 bases between. This CDR3 contains 11 residues. The chain's CDR3 is CAVPAGEKAFF. The CDR3 nucleotides read TGTGCCGTCCCGGCTGGGGAAAAAGCTTTCTTT.

The chain recombines TRBV6-1 with TRBJ2-7, with D perhaps TRBD1 (5 bases). From germline, CDR1 is MNHNS and CDR2 SASEGT. The CDR3 totals 12 residues. The CDR3 reads CVKGIYYYEQYF. CDR3 nucleotides: TGTGTTAAGGGGATCTATTATTATGAGCAGTACTTC.

The V and J genes are TRBV14 and TRBJ1-6; a weak D match, TRBD1 (6 bases). The germline V gene encodes CDR1 SGHDN and CDR2 FVKESK. CDR3 length: 21 amino acids. The V gene lost 0 bases and the J gene lost 4 bases, with 25 bases spanning the gap. The CDR3 here is CASSQDGLDSPGQGYNSPLHF. CDR3 DNA: TGTGCCAGCAGCCAAGACGGTTTGGATTCTCCGGGACAAGGTTATAATTCACCCCTCCACTTT. The variable domain in full, completed from reference TRBV14 and TRBJ1-6, reads EAGVTQFPSHSVIEKGQTVTLRCDPISGHDNLYWYRRVMGKEIKFLLHFVKESKQDESGMPNNRFLAERTGGTYSTLKVQPAELEDSGVYFCASSQDGLDSPGQGYNSPLHFGNGTRLTVT.

The chain carries TRBV11-3 and TRBJ2-1; no definite D call. CDR1 is SGHNT, CDR2 YENEEA, per germline. The CDR3 extends over 15 amino acids. V shed 5 bases and J shed 1 base, with 12 bases lying between them. The CDR3 loop is CASSHGSVSYNEQFF. The CDR3 coding sequence is TGTGCCAGCAGCCACGGGTCGGTGTCCTACAATGAGCAGTTCTTC.

V and J are TRBV19 and TRBJ1-1; D call uncertain. The length of the CDR3 is 14 residues. Looked up from germline, CDR1 is LNHDA and CDR2 is SQIVND (reference sequence). Trimming stripped 6 bases from V and 0 bases from J, with 11 bases between. The CDR3 bases are TGTGCCAGTAGGCCGAACAGCTTGAACACTGAAGCTTTCTTT. Its protein is CASRPNSLNTEAFF.

This clone was seen a few times. The rearrangement uses TRBV6-6 and TRBJ2-2; D gene uncertain. The germline V gene encodes CDR1 MNHNY and CDR2 SVGAGI (reference sequence). V was shortened by 7 bases and J by 0 bases, with 9 bases between the two germline ends. The CDR3 runs to 14 residues. The CDR3 loop reads CASNNLANTGELFF. CDR3 in DNA: TGTGCCAGCAATAACCTTGCGAACACCGGGGAGCTGTTTTTT.

This chain links TRBV11-2 with TRBJ2-5; possibly TRBD2 for D (6 bases). CDR1 is SGHAT, CDR2 FQNNGV, per germline. The CDR3 extends over 13 amino acids. The V end was cut by 3 bases, the J end by 3 bases, with 8 bases between. CDR3 sequence (DNA): TGTGCCAGCAGCTTGGGACTGAAAGAGACCCAGTACTTC. Translation gives CASSLGLKETQYF.

This chain uses TRBV5-4 with TRBJ2-3; TRBD1 matches at 8 bases. The CDR3 contains 16 residues. CDR1 is SGHNT, CDR2 YYREEE, per germline (reference sequence). The V segment lost 4 bases and the J segment 2 bases; nucleotides outside the gene matches: 9. The CDR3 DNA is TGTGCCAGCAGCCCCCGGACAGGGAAAAACACAGATACGCAGTATTTT. It encodes CASSPRTGKNTDTQYF.

The table lists this clone with a few counts. The rearrangement uses TRBV9 and TRBJ1-2; TRBD1 agrees at 7 bases. The germline V gene has CDR1 SGDLS and CDR2 YYNGEE. Unmatched junction bases numbered 11, after V lost 1 base and J lost 14 bases. The CDR3 sequence is 13 residues long. The CDR3 region is CASSVMTGPRGTF. Here the CDR3 DNA reads TGTGCCAGCAGCGTAATGACAGGGCCCCGTGGGACCTTC.

This chain connects TRBV5-1 to TRBJ2-1, with 8 bases lining up with TRBD2. This CDR3 spans 18 amino acids. J was trimmed by 0 bases and V by 0 bases; bases with no gene match: 8. Germline CDR1 is SGHRS and CDR2 is YFSETQ. The CDR3 region is CASSLVGIAGSSYNEQFF. Written as DNA, the CDR3 is TGCGCCAGCAGCTTGGTCGGGATAGCGGGGAGCTCCTACAATGAGCAGTTCTTC.

The chain employs TRBV7-2 and TRBJ1-4, with D uncertain. Germline values: CDR1 SGHTA, CDR2 FQGNSA. This CDR3 has 15 amino acids. Trimming cost V 3 bases and J 3 bases, with 11 bases left between them. Here the CDR3 reads CASSLDLGANEKLFF. The CDR3 DNA is TGTGCCAGCAGCTTGGACCTTGGGGCTAATGAAAAACTGTTTTTT.

The chain joins TRBV30 to TRBJ1-6; maybe TRBD1 (6 bases). Trimming cost V 4 bases and J 6 bases, with 10 bases left between them. CDR3 length: 13 residues. Germline CDR1 GTSNPN, CDR2 SVGIG (reference sequence). The CDR3 region is CAWMEQGNSPLHF. The CDR3, as DNA: TGTGCCTGGATGGAACAGGGTAATTCACCCCTCCACTTT.

J is TRBJ1-2 and V is TRBV27; TRBD1 matches at 7 bases. The V gene end was trimmed by 6 bases and the J gene end by 9 bases; junction bases not matched to a gene: 7. CDR3 size: 12 residues. Germline V gene lookup returns CDR1 MNHEY and CDR2 SMNVEV (reference sequence). Here the CDR3 reads CASRQGGNRYTF. For the CDR3, the DNA is TGTGCCAGCAGGCAGGGGGGAAATCGCTACACCTTC.

The genes are TRBV25-1 and TRBJ2-3, with 7 bases fitting TRBD1. The CDR3 totals 16 residues. The V and J ends lost 4 bases and 0 bases, in that order; junction bases with no gene match: 7. Germline assignment: CDR1 MGHDK and CDR2 SYGVNS. The CDR3 DNA reads TGTGCCAGCAGTGGTTGGGACAGCTCTAGCACAGATACGCAGTATTTT. Amino acid sequence: CASSGWDSSSTDTQYF.

The chain is built from TRBV27 and TRBJ2-7; 8 nucleotides align to TRBD1. The CDR3 has 18 amino acids. After removal of 5 bases from V and 1 base from J, the junction contained 16 bases not matched to a gene. Germline V gene sequence: CDR1 MNHEY, CDR2 SMNVEV (reference sequence). For the CDR3, the DNA is TGTGCCAGCAGTGCCCTGGGTCGGGACAGGTTGGTTTCCTACGAGCAGTACTTC. Protein: CASSALGRDRLVSYEQYF.

The V gene is TRBV5-1, the J gene TRBJ1-6; TRBD1 matches at 7 bases. Per germline, CDR1 SGHRS and CDR2 YFSETQ. This CDR3 has 13 residues. V dropped 3 bases and J dropped 7; count of bases not matched to a gene: 1. CDR3 loop: CASSWGQNSPLHF. In DNA, the CDR3 is TGCGCCAGCAGCTGGGGACAGAATTCACCCCTCCACTTT.

This clone came up a few times. V is TRBV15 and J is TRBJ2-7; D possibly corresponds to TRBD1 (6 bases). Germline V gene data show CDR1 as LNHNV and CDR2 as YYDKDF (reference sequence). Trimming removed 0 bases from V and 1 base from J, with 10 bases in between. There are 15 residues in the CDR3. Written as DNA, the CDR3 is TGTGCCACCAGCAGAGATACCCAGGGGTCCTACGAGCAGTACGTC. Translation: CATSRDTQGSYEQYV.

The V and J genes are TRBV10-2 and TRBJ2-7; D uncertain. Germline V gives CDR1 WSHSY, CDR2 SAAADI. This CDR3 has 11 amino acids. V lost 7 bases and J 5 bases, leaving 9 bases between the germline ends. The CDR3 DNA reads TGCGCCAGCACCCAGGTCGACGAGCAGTACTTC. This encodes CASTQVDEQYF.